This TCR beta chain was sequenced in a study of T cell changes during pregnancy in multiple sclerosis (dated by TCRdb to about 2019). Study-level background: Changes in the T cell repertoire over the course of pregnancy were examined in this study in women with multiple sclerosis.

A remark on this clone: Its antigen has not been determined. One base away there is no much larger clone; base qualities are not given.

CDR1 MNHEY and CDR2 SMNVEV are derived from the germline V gene (reference sequence). The CDR3 covers 13 residues, taking in both the cysteine and the phenylalanine. This entry keeps only the CDR3 DNA: 39 bases, framed from base 1. V drops 5 bases and J drops 4 bases, leaving 11 bases in between. The library was prepared using the immunoSEQ multiplex PCR assay. TCRdb carries this immuneACCESS record with in-frame sequences only. Its versions omit some clonotypes, under half of them owing to an unresolved V gene in the studies checked, with the rest unexplained. For this sample the table gives 20,000 to 30,000 clones, of which around 90% were detected only once. The ten largest clones add up to under 9.5% of the sample.

This sequence was found in a female donor in good health, enrolled as a control in a pregnancy study. The specimen was CD8+ T cells from peripheral blood mononuclear cells, collected in the third trimester of pregnancy. Recombination connected TRBV27 to TRBJ1-2; the D segment could be TRBD1, given 6 matching bases. In nucleotide form, the sequence is TGTGCCAGCAGTGCAGGGGTCGGCTATGGCTACACCTTC. The resulting protein is CASSAGVGYGYTF.